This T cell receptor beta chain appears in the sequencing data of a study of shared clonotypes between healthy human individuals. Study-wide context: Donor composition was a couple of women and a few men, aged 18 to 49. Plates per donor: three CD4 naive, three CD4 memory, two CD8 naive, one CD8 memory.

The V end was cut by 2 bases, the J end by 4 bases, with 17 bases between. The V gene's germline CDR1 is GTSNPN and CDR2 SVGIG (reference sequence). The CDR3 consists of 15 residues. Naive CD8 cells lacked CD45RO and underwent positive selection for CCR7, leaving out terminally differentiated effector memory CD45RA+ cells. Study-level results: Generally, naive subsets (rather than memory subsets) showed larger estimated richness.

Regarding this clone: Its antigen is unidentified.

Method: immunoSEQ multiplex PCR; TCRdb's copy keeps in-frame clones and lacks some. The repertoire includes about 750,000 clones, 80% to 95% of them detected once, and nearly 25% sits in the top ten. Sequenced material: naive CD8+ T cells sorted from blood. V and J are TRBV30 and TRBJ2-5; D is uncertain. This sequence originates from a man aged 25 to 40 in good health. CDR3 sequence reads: CAWSLPRTSRETQYF. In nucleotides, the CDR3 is TGTGCCTGGAGTCTTCCTCGGACGAGTCGAGAGACCCAGTACTTC.